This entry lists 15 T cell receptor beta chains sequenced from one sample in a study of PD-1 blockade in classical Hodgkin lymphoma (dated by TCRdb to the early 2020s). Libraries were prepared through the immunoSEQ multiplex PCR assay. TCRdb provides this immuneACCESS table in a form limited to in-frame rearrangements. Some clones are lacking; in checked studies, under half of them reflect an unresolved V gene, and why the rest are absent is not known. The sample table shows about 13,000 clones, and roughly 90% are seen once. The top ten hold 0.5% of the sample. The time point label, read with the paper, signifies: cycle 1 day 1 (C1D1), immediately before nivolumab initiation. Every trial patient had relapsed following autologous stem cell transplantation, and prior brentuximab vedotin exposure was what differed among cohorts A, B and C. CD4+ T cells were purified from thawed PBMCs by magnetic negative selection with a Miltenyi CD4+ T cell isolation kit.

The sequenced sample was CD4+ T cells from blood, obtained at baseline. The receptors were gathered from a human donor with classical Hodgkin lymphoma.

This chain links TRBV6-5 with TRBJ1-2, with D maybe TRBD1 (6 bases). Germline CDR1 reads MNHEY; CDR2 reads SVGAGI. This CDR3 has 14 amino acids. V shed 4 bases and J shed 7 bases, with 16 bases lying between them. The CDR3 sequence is CASSSLGGSGGYTF. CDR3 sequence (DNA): TGTGCCAGCAGTTCCCTAGGGGGGAGTGGTGGCTACACCTTC.

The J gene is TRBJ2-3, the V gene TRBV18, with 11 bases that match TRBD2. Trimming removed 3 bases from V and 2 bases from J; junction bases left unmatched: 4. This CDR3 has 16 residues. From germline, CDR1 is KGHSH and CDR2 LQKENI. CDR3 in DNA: TGTGCCAGCTCACCGGGACTAGCGGTATCCACAGATACGCAGTATTTT. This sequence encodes CASSPGLAVSTDTQYF.

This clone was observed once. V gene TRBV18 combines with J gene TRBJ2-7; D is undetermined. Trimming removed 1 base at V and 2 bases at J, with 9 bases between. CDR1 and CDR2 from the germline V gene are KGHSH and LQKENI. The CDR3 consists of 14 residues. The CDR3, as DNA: TGTGCCAGCTCACCACGCAATGGGGCCTACGAGCAGTACTTC. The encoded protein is CASSPRNGAYEQYF.

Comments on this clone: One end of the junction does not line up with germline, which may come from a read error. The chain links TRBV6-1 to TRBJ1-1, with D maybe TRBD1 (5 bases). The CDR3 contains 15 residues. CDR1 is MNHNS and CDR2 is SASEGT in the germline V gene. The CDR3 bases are TGTGCCAGCAGTGACAGACCAGGGTTGAAAACTGAAGCTTTCTTT. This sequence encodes CASSDRPGLKTEAFF.

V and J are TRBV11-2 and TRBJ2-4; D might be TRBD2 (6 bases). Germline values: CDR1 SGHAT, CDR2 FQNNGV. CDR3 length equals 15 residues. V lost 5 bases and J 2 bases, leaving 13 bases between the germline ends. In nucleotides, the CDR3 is TGTGCCAGCAGCCCCTTGAGGGACTCCAAAAACATTCAGTACTTC. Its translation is CASSPLRDSKNIQYF.

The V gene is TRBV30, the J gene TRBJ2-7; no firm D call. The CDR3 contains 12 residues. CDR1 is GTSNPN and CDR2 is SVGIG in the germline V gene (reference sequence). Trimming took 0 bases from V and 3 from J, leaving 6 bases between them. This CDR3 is CAWSVWGYEQYF. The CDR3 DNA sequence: TGTGCCTGGAGTGTTTGGGGCTACGAGCAGTACTTC.

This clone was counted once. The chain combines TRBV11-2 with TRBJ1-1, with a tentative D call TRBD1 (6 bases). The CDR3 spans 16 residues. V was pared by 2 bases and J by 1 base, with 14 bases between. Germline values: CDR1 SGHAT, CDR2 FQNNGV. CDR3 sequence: CASSLNGGLGNTEAFF. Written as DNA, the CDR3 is TGTGCCAGCAGCTTAAATGGGGGGCTCGGGAACACTGAAGCTTTCTTT.

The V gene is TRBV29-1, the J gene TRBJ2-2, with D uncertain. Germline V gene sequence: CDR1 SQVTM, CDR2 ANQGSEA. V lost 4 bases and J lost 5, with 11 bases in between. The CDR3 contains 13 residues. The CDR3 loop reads CSVVPLGTGELFF. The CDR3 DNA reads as TGCAGCGTTGTGCCCTTAGGGACCGGGGAGCTGTTTTTT.

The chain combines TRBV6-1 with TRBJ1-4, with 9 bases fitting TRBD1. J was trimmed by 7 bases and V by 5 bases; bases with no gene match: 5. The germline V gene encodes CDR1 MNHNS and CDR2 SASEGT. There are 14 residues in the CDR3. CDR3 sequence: CASSTGGVGEKLFF. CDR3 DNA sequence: TGTGCCAGCAGTACAGGGGGCGTCGGTGAAAAACTGTTTTTT.

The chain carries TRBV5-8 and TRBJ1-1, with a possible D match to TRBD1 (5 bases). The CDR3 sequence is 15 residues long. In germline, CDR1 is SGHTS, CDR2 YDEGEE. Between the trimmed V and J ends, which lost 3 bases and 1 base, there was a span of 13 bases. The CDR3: CASSWGGLPNTEAFF. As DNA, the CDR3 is TGTGCCAGCAGCTGGGGGGGGTTGCCGAACACTGAAGCTTTCTTT.

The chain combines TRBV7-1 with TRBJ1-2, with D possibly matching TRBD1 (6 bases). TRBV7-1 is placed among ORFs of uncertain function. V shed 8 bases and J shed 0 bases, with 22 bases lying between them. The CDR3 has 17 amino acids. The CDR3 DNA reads TGTGCCAGCCCAAGTCCCGGACAGTTATTAACTAACTATGGCTACACCTTC. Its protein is CASPSPGQLLTNYGYTF.

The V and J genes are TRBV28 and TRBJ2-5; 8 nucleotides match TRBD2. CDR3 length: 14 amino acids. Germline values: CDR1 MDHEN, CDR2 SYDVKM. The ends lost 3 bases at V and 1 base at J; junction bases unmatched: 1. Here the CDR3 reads CASSFGLAQETQYF. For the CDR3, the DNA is TGTGCCAGCAGTTTCGGACTAGCCCAAGAGACCCAGTACTTC. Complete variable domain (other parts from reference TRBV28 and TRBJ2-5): DVKVTQSSRYLVKRTGEKVFLECVQDMDHENMFWYRQDPGLGLRLIYFSYDVKMKEKGDIPEGYSVSREKKERFSLILESASTNQTSMYLCASSFGLAQETQYFGPGTRLLVL.

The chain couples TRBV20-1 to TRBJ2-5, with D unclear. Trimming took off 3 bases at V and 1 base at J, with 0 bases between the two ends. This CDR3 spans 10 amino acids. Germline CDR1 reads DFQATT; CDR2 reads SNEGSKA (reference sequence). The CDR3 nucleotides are TGCAGTGCTAGCCAAGAGACCCAGTACTTC. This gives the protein CSASQETQYF.

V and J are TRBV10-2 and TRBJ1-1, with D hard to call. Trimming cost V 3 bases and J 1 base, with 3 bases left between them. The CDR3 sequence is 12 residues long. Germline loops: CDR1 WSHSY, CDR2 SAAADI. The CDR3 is CASSDPNTEAFF. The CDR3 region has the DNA TGCGCCAGCAGTGACCCGAACACTGAAGCTTTCTTT.

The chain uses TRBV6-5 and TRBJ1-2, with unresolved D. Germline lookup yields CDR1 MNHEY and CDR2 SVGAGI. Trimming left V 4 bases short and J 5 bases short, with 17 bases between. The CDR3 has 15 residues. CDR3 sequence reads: CASSFYAGPEYGYTF. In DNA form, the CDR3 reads TGTGCCAGCAGTTTTTATGCTGGGCCAGAATATGGCTACACCTTC.